The clone carrying this TCR beta chain was seen many times. This record belongs to a study of patients and donors after allogeneic stem cell transplantation. TCRdb used MiXCR to reprocess the RT-PCR reads, holding one entry per CDR3 protein. Here the sample spans about 70,000 distinct CDR3 sequences, 26% being singletons. The source material was blood, either unsorted or a sorted T cell fraction (not recorded which). This TCR came from a human donor who was either an allogeneic HSCT recipient or a stem cell or donor lymphocyte infusion donor (not recorded which). It is not recorded whose cells these are; they may come from a transplant donor.

The CDR3 loop reads CSVEGGFEAFF. Written as DNA, the CDR3 is TGCAGCGTTGAAGGGGGTTTTGAAGCTTTCTTT. The chain uses TRBV29-1 and TRBJ1-1; D unclear. This CDR3 is 11 amino acids long. V lost 1 base and J 7 bases, leaving 7 bases between the germline ends. The germline V gene encodes CDR1 SQVTM and CDR2 ANQGSEA. Full variable domain (missing parts from reference TRBV29-1 and TRBJ1-1): SAVISQKPSRDICQRGTSLTIQCQVDSQVTMMFWYRQQPGQSLTLIATANQGSEATYESGFVIDKFPISRPNLTFSTLTVSNMSPEDSSIYLCSVEGGFEAFFGQGTRLTVV.